The sequence of this TCR beta chain was determined in a study of control samples from healthy donors and cancer patients (dated by TCRdb to the early 2020s). CDR1 ENHRY and CDR2 SYGVKD were looked up in the germline V gene. From its cysteine to its phenylalanine, the CDR3 spans 13 amino acids. The entry retains the CDR3 DNA only, 39 bases that are in frame from base 1. From V the trimming removes 3 bases and from J it removes 5 bases, while the gene matches leave 2 bases of the junction unaccounted for. Concerning this clone itself: Its antigen is unknown. One base away there is no much larger clone; base qualities are not given.

The library came from the immunoSEQ multiplex PCR assay. TCRdb took this table from immuneACCESS and kept in-frame rearrangements with V and J called. Such tables lack part of the clones; where checked against another copy, unresolved V genes explain under half of the gap, and the rest is unexplained. This sample gives 65,000 to 100,000 clones in total; roughly 91% of them show up just once. About 16% of the sample lies in the top ten. Material for sequencing was blood. This sequence uses TRBV10-3 and TRBJ2-5, and TRBD1 aligns with 8 junction nucleotides. This receptor was taken from a man between 45 and 60 years old in good health. The CDR3 protein sequence reads: CAISENRGETQYF. The DNA sequence follows: TGTGCCATCAGTGAAAACAGGGGGGAGACCCAGTACTTC.